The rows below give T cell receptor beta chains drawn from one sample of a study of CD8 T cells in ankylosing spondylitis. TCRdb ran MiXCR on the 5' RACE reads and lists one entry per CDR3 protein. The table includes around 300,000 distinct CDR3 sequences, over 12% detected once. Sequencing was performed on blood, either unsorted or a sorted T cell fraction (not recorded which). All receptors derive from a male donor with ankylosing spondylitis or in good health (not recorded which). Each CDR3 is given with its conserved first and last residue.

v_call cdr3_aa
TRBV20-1 CSGGLAASTDTQYF
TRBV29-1 CSVELGNTEAFF
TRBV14 CASSQLPSVSGGETQYF
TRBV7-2 CASSLRAGGAPGELFF
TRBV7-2 CASSLGVLAGVYEQYF
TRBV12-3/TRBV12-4 CASIPGHDTYNEQFF
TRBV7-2 CASSSGLASYNEQFF
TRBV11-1 CASSLGLAGVSIYNEQFF
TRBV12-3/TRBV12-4 CASISGVVTEAFF
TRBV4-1 CASSLFDRVSYNEQFF
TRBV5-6 CASSLPSGPFYNEQFF
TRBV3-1 CASSYSGGSGANVLTF
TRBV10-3 CATGTSGQETQYF
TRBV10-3 CAIGGLNQPQHF
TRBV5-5 CASSPGRGTGSYEQYF
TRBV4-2 CASSPRNSALDTQYF
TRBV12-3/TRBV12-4 CASSWDQNNEKLFF
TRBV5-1 CASSPTSGRANEQFF
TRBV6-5 CASSYDGYGYTF
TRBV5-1 CASSYGGTGANVLTF
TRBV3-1 CASRDLNEQFF
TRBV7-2 CASTQSKLNTEAFF
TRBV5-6 CASSLWRQGNTAQYF
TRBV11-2 CASSLDRAGTPLGANVLTF
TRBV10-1 CASSESLIDTQYF
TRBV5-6 CASSLAGTGDQETQYF
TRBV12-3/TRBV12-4 CASSTGTGSYGYTF
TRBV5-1 CASSLEASGRAGDTQYF
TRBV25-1 CASSDRTGAYEQYF
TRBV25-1 CASSATGGANEKLFF
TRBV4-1 CASSQTGGGPSNTGELFF
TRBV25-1 CASAATASSYEQYF
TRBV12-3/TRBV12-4 CASSFGDGIGEAFF
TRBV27 CASSFRGQESPLHF
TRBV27 CASSLSYGRDDEQFF
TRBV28 CASIPSGAAGANVLTF
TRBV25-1 CASSETRTGGSETQYF
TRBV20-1 CSARDLLAGGEEQYF
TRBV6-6 CASSPPAKETQYF
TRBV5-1 CASSLMWGAMNTEAFF
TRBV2 CASSEGTGRRTDTQYF
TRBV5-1 CASSPLGSSGRARDNEQFF
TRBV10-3 CAIRGDRSTDTGELFF
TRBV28 CATFDRANYGYTF
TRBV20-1 CSARGRDRGTNYGYTF
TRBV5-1 CASSLDGGLGEQYF
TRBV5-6 CASSGTGSGNTIYF
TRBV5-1 CASSLDRGFNEQFF
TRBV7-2 CASSSKGRAGGYEQYF
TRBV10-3 CAIGTGEVGPQHF
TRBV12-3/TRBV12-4 CASSLLERGYTF
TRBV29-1 CSVFQRQPNTGELFF
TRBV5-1 CASSIRGRDAEAFF
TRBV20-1 CSARGGTENTEAFF
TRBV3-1 CASSQGSLTYEQYF
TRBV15 CATSTGRINEKLFF
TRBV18 CASSPMTDTQYF
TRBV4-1 CASSQDKDSPYEQYF
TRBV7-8 CASSWTAPNTEAFF
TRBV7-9 CASSFGAIFLMNTEAFF